This is a list of T cell receptor beta chains from one sample in a study of blood T cell repertoires in COVID-19. This table comes from immunoSEQ multiplex PCR, and its TCRdb copy is limited to in-frame clones, with some not included. Of 210,000 or so clones in the sample, more than 80% were seen once. The sample consisted of peripheral blood. The receptors come from a man aged 25 to 40 with COVID-19, enrolled during active disease. The CDR3 runs from the conserved cysteine through the conserved F or W. D genes are given only for firm matches. Only some rows state a clone size, as once, few, many or a class for expanded clones.

j_call | d_call | clone_size | v_call | cdr3_nt | cdr3_aa
TRBJ1-1 | NA | NA | TRBV7-9 | TGTGCCAGCAGCTTAGGAGAGAACAGGAGGGGAGCTTTCTTT | CASSLGENRRGAFF
TRBJ1-2 | TRBD1 | NA | TRBV27 | TGTGCCAGCAGCCCACAGGGGGAATATGGCTACACCTTC | CASSPQGEYGYTF
TRBJ2-7 | NA | NA | TRBV28 | TGTGCCAGCAGTGGCGGGACAGTCCTCTCCTACGAGCAGTACTTC | CASSGGTVLSYEQYF
TRBJ2-7 | TRBD2 | once | TRBV3-1/TRBV3-2 | TGTGCCAGCAGCCAAGAAGCAGCGGGGGGATTCTACGAGCAGTACTTC | CASSQEAAGGFYEQYF
TRBJ2-1 | NA | NA | TRBV14 | TGTGCCAGCAGCCAACCGGGGAGGAGGGAGCAGTTCTTC | CASSQPGRREQFF
TRBJ1-5 | NA | NA | TRBV7-2 | TGTGCCAGCAGCGTCGACCAGGGCAATCAGCCCCAGCATTTT | CASSVDQGNQPQHF
TRBJ1-1 | TRBD1 | NA | TRBV6-6 | TGTGCCAGCAGTCCCGGGACAGGGAACACTGAAGCTTTCTTT | CASSPGTGNTEAFF
TRBJ1-2 | NA | NA | TRBV24-1 | TGTGCCACCAGATCCGGCGGGGGGCGGTACACCTTC | CATRSGGGRYTF
TRBJ1-5 | NA | NA | TRBV19 | TGTGCCAGTAGTCCCCTCTTGGGGGCGAATAGGAATCAGCCCCAGCATTTT | CASSPLLGANRNQPQHF
TRBJ1-5 | NA | NA | TRBV7-2 | TGTGCCAGCAGCTTACAAGTCCAGAATCAGCCCCAGCATTTT | CASSLQVQNQPQHF
TRBJ1-2 | TRBD1 | NA | TRBV7-2 | TGTGCCAGCAGCCCCGGGACAGGCTATGGCTACACCTTC | CASSPGTGYGYTF
TRBJ2-3 | NA | NA | TRBV7-9 | TGTGCCAGCAGCCAAGAGACAGGACGTCTTGGTACGCAGTATTTT | CASSQETGRLGTQYF
TRBJ1-1 | NA | once | TRBV6-5 | TGTGCCAGCAGCCCACCAGGCAGCCTGAACACTGAAGCTTTCTTT | CASSPPGSLNTEAFF
TRBJ1-1 | NA | NA | TRBV5-1 | TGCGCCAGCAGCTCATCCAGGGGCCAAATCACTGAAGCTTTCTTT | CASSSSRGQITEAFF
TRBJ2-7 | NA | NA | TRBV15 | TGTGCCACCAGCCGGACAAACTACGAGCAGTACTTC | CATSRTNYEQYF
TRBJ1-2 | TRBD1 | NA | TRBV6-5 | TGTGCCAGCAGCCGGGACAGGGACTCAGGCTACACCTTC | CASSRDRDSGYTF
TRBJ1-2 | NA | few | TRBV11-2 | TGTGCCAGCAGCGTCAGATCCGAATATGGCTACACCTTC | CASSVRSEYGYTF
TRBJ2-7 | TRBD1 | once | TRBV7-3 | TGTGCCAGCAGGCCTCCGGGACAGCACTACGAGCAGTACTTC | CASRPPGQHYEQYF
TRBJ2-6 | TRBD1 | NA | TRBV10-3 | TGTGCCATCAGTGAGACGGACAGGGTCCAAGGTGGGGCCAACGTCCTGACTTTC | CAISETDRVQGGANVLTF
TRBJ1-2 | NA | once | TRBV18 | TGTGCCAGCTCACCGCGTGCAGGAAGCTATGGCTACACCTTC | CASSPRAGSYGYTF
TRBJ2-2 | TRBD1 | NA | TRBV7-3 | TGTGCCAGCAGAGGGGTGACAGGGGGCGTCACCGGGGAGCTGTTTTTT | CASRGVTGGVTGELFF
TRBJ1-6 | TRBD1 | NA | TRBV27 | TGTGCCAGCAGTCCGACCCGGACAGGGCGGACCTATAATTCACCCCTCCACTTT | CASSPTRTGRTYNSPLHF
TRBJ1-4 | TRBD1 | NA | TRBV3-1/TRBV3-2 | TGTGCCAGCAGCGACCGGACAGGCCTGGAAAAACTGTTTTTT | CASSDRTGLEKLFF
TRBJ1-2 | TRBD1 | few | TRBV28 | TGTGCCAGTGAATTAACAGGGGGCCGAACCTATAACTATGGCTACACCTTC | CASELTGGRTYNYGYTF
TRBJ2-2 | NA | NA | TRBV7-9 | TGTGCCAGCAGCTTAGGGGCAGGGGACCGGGAGCTGTTTTTT | CASSLGAGDRELFF
TRBJ1-1 | NA | NA | TRBV6-5 | TGTGCCAGCAGTTACTCCCTGGGACACAATGAAGCTTTCTTT | CASSYSLGHNEAFF
TRBJ1-2 | TRBD1 | NA | TRBV28 | TGTGCCAGCAGTTTGTCAACAGGGGCGTATGGCTACACCTTC | CASSLSTGAYGYTF
TRBJ2-7 | TRBD2 | NA | TRBV7-2 | TGTGCCAGCAGCACTCCGCGGGAGGGCCACGAGCAGTACTTC | CASSTPREGHEQYF
TRBJ2-5 | TRBD2 | NA | TRBV18 | TGTGCCAGCTCACCCTGGACTAGCTTCGAGACCCAGTACTTC | CASSPWTSFETQYF
TRBJ1-1 | NA | NA | TRBV18 | TGTGCCAGCTCACCACGGTCCCCGGGAAGAGATTTAAACACTGAAGCTTTCTTT | CASSPRSPGRDLNTEAFF
TRBJ1-6 | NA | NA | TRBV5-5 | TGTGCCAGCAGCCGCCCTCAGGGAAGCTATTCACCCCTCCACTTT | CASSRPQGSYSPLHF
TRBJ2-3 | NA | NA | TRBV2 | TGTGCCAGCAGTGAGGGCAGGGGAGAAAGCACAGATACGCAGTATTTT | CASSEGRGESTDTQYF
TRBJ1-1 | NA | NA | TRBV9 | TGTGCCAGCAGCGCCGGGGCTGAAGCTTTCTTT | CASSAGAEAFF
TRBJ2-2 | TRBD1 | NA | TRBV18 | TGTGCCAGCTCATCCCGGGGACAGGGGAACACCGGGGAGCTGTTTTTT | CASSSRGQGNTGELFF
TRBJ2-1 | NA | NA | TRBV30 | TGTGCCTGGAAGGAGGGGTCCCGGTACAATGAGCAGTTCTTC | CAWKEGSRYNEQFF
TRBJ1-2 | NA | NA | TRBV20-1 | TGCAGTGCTAGTGCCCAGGGTGGCTACACCTTC | CSASAQGGYTF
TRBJ2-7 | NA | NA | TRBV5-1 | TGCGCCAGCAGCTTAGAAAGGGGCGAGCAGTACTTC | CASSLERGEQYF
TRBJ1-1 | NA | NA | TRBV5-1 | TGCGCCAGCAGCTTGGATCAGAACACTGAAGCTTTCTTT | CASSLDQNTEAFF
TRBJ2-7 | NA | NA | TRBV18 | TGTGCCAGCTCACCATACACGTCCTACGAGCAGTACTTC | CASSPYTSYEQYF
TRBJ1-6 | NA | once | TRBV6-5 | TGTGCCAGCAGCCGGAGGGGCCGCCATAATTCACCCCTCCACTTT | CASSRRGRHNSPLHF
TRBJ1-2 | NA | NA | TRBV9 | TGTGCCAGCAGTAAACAGGGTAACTATGGCTACACCTTC | CASSKQGNYGYTF
TRBJ1-2 | NA | NA | TRBV12-3/TRBV12-4 | TGTGCCAGCAGCCAGGCCGAAACCGGCTACACCTTC | CASSQAETGYTF
TRBJ1-3 | NA | NA | TRBV6-6 | TGTGCCAGCAGTTACTCGACGGAGGGCCCGGGAAACACCATATATTTT | CASSYSTEGPGNTIYF
TRBJ2-1 | NA | NA | TRBV30 | TGTGCCTGGAGTATCCAATTTTTGTACAATGAGCAGTTCTTC | CAWSIQFLYNEQFF
TRBJ2-7 | NA | NA | TRBV18 | TGTGCCAGCTCACCACCGGGCAGGGCCCACGAGCAGTACTTC | CASSPPGRAHEQYF
TRBJ1-5 | NA | NA | TRBV6-5 | TGTGCCAGCAATCCCGGGAGCAATCAGCCCCAGCATTTT | CASNPGSNQPQHF